This T cell receptor beta chain was profiled in a study of CD8 T cells in Susac syndrome. With random hexamers, about 0.45 to 1 ug RNA was reverse transcribed. TCR beta CDR3 was amplified by immunoSEQ covering 54 Vbeta and 13 Jbeta. One entry per CDR3 protein results from TCRdb running MiXCR on the immunoSEQ multiplex PCR reads. The sample holds roughly 300,000 distinct CDR3 sequences, 70% to 90% seen once. Notes on this clonotype: Its specificity is not known.

Notes on the study in general: The authors acknowledged that the study's TCR sequencing and HLA analysis involved relatively few individuals.

The sequencing input was CD8+ T cells from PBMCs. The receptor's source is a human donor with multiple sclerosis.

The CDR3 DNA reads as TGTGCCAGCAGTTTATACTACAAGGGGAGCCGTCAGCCCCAGCATTTT. This sequence encodes CASSLYYKGSRQPQHF. The genes are TRBV27 and TRBJ1-5; D perhaps matches TRBD1 (5 bases). The CDR3 has 16 residues. Germline loops: CDR1 MNHEY, CDR2 SMNVEV (reference sequence). Trimming stripped 1 base from V and 6 bases from J, with 16 bases between.